This TCR beta chain appears in the sequencing data of a study of cytomegalovirus exposure and HLA in healthy donors. Points from the study as a whole: Both high specificity and high sensitivity reportedly marked the classifier's diagnosis of cytomegalovirus status. Presence/absence analyses treated sequencing depth as roughly uniform across donors. Within an earlier analysis, most TCR beta V segments proved productive either about 90% or about 30% of the time.

The CDR3 consists of 15 residues. From germline, CDR1 is MDHEN and CDR2 SYDVKM. V shed 5 bases and J 7 bases; nucleotides not matched to a gene: 12. Concerning this clone itself: Antigen: not known.

Use of 60 Vbeta and 13 Jbeta primers characterized the PCR. TCRdb's copy holds only in-frame clones and misses some; the assay was immunoSEQ multiplex PCR. The repertoire includes 95,000 to 110,000 clones, around 78% of them detected once, and roughly 8.2% sits in the top ten. The sample comprised PBMCs. The rearrangement links TRBV28 to TRBJ2-3; 7 nucleotides line up with TRBD1. This TCR derives from a man aged 25-40 years in good health and CMV-seronegative. The CDR3 DNA reads TGTGCCAGCAGTAGACAGGGATCGGTGAGGAATACGCAGTATTTT. Protein sequence: CASSRQGSVRNTQYF.